This T cell receptor beta chain is drawn from a study of beta chain features in type 1 diabetes. Points from the study as a whole: People with Type 1 diabetes carried modestly yet significantly shorter TCRB CDR3s in all four CD4+ subsets.

This clone came up a few times. Its antigen remains unknown. Germline CDR1 and CDR2: SGHDN and FVKESK. The CDR3 is 14 amino acids. J gave up 1 base and V 2 bases, and 1 base lay outside the gene matches. A CD45RO/CCR7/CD25/CD127/CD95/CD27 panel sorted naive, central memory, regulatory and stem cell-like memory CD4+ cells. Once sorted, every population was more than 95% pure. Isolated RNA was reverse transcribed in full, so expressed TCRB transcripts were sequenced. The table came from immunoSEQ multiplex PCR; TCRdb's copy has only in-frame clones and leaves some out. The sample includes some 640,000 clones, more than 12% seen only once; the top ten take approximately 0.042%.

The sample consisted of naive CD4+ T cells from blood. The TCR sequence derives from a man younger than 35 with type 1 diabetes. The chain joins TRBV14 to TRBJ2-5; 7 bases match TRBD1. The chain's CDR3 is CASSQWTGQETQYF. DNA for the CDR3: TGTGCCAGCAGCCAATGGACAGGCCAAGAGACCCAGTACTTC.